Below are 7 T cell receptor beta chains sequenced from a single sample in a study of cytomegalovirus exposure and HLA in healthy donors. Primers included in the PCR were 60 Vbeta and 13 Jbeta primers. Some clones are missing from TCRdb's copy, which holds only in-frame ones; the method was immunoSEQ multiplex PCR. The sample includes 270,000 or so clones, 86% of them seen just once. The specimen was PBMCs. These receptors all come from a man aged 35-49 years in good health and CMV-seropositive.

The chain is built from TRBV4-3 and TRBJ2-5; no reliable D call. The J call may not be correct, given that the DNA end is closer to TRBJ2-7. The CDR3 spans 15 residues. From germline, CDR1 is LGHNA and CDR2 YSLEER. CDR3 in DNA: TGCGCCAGCAGCCAAGACCGGGCCTGGGACTACGAGCAGTACTTC. Translated, it gives CASSQDRAWDYEQYF.

V usage is TRBV7-2 and J usage is TRBJ2-7; TRBD2 aligns across 7 bases. Germline V gene sequence: CDR1 SGHTA, CDR2 FQGNSA. The CDR3 loop spans 17 amino acids. J gave up 6 bases and V 4 bases, and 18 bases lay outside the gene matches. CDR3 protein: CASSWGAGEGRAGEQYF. The CDR3 DNA reads as TGTGCCAGCAGCTGGGGCGCGGGAGAAGGACGGGCGGGCGAGCAGTACTTC.

The V call is TRBV7-9, the J call TRBJ1-4; 7 positions match TRBD1. V was pared by 4 bases and J by 3 bases, with 5 bases of the junction left unmatched. CDR1 is SEHNR, CDR2 FQNEAQ, per germline (reference sequence). The CDR3 contains 15 residues. DNA for the CDR3: TGTGCCAGCAGCTCACGGACAGGTTCTAATGAAAAACTGTTTTTT. It is translated as CASSSRTGSNEKLFF. The variable domain in full, completed from reference TRBV7-9 and TRBJ1-4, reads DTGVSQNPRHKITKRGQNVTFRCDPISEHNRLYWYRQTLGQGPEFLTYFQNEAQLEKSRLLSDRFSAERPKGSFSTLEIQRTEQGDSAMYLCASSSRTGSNEKLFFGSGTQLSVL.

The J gene is TRBJ2-1, the V gene TRBV7-2; no clear D. Trimming stripped 6 bases from V and 0 bases from J, with 12 bases between. CDR1 and CDR2 from the germline V gene are SGHTA and FQGNSA. The CDR3 spans 15 residues. The CDR3 is CASRFDRSSYNEQFF. The CDR3 DNA reads as TGTGCCAGCAGGTTTGACCGGAGCTCCTACAATGAGCAGTTCTTC.

The V and J genes are TRBV19 and TRBJ2-7; tentatively, D is TRBD2 (6 bases). There are 15 residues in the CDR3. Trimming took off 1 base at V and 2 bases at J, with 12 bases between the two ends. Germline lookup yields CDR1 LNHDA and CDR2 SQIVND (reference sequence). CDR3 in amino acids: CASSIGPSVTYEQYF. CDR3 sequence (DNA): TGTGCCAGTAGTATAGGTCCTAGCGTGACCTACGAGCAGTACTTC. The whole variable domain, filled in from reference TRBV19 and TRBJ2-7, reads DGGITQSPKYLFRKEGQNVTLSCEQNLNHDAMYWYRQDPGQGLRLIYYSQIVNDFQKGDIAEGYSVSREKKESFPLTVTSAQKNPTAFYLCASSIGPSVTYEQYFGPGTRLTVT.

This sequence joins TRBV11-1 and TRBJ2-3; 12 bases are a match to TRBD2. The CDR3 loop spans 16 amino acids. Germline CDR1 reads SGHAT; CDR2 reads FQDESV (reference sequence). The trim removed 5 bases at V and 7 bases at J, leaving 10 bases unmatched. CDR3 amino acids: CASSPQTSGSENTQYF. CDR3 in DNA: TGTGCCAGCAGCCCCCAGACTAGCGGGAGTGAAAATACGCAGTATTTT.

The chain employs TRBV19 and TRBJ2-7; 10 bases are shared with TRBD2. CDR1 and CDR2 (germline): LNHDA, SQIVND (reference sequence). V lost 2 bases, J lost 6 bases, and 7 bases stayed unmatched. This CDR3 region has 15 residues. This chain's CDR3 is CASSIWLAGVAEQYF. CDR3 bases: TGTGCCAGTAGTATATGGCTAGCGGGAGTCGCCGAGCAGTACTTC.